The 18 T cell receptor beta chains reported below all come from one sample, sequenced in a study of blood T cell repertoires in COVID-19. Data came from immunoSEQ multiplex PCR; TCRdb stores just in-frame clones and leaves some out. The sample consists of about 87,000 clones, around 75% of them appearing once. The sample consisted of peripheral blood. The receptors come from a woman aged 45-65 years with acute or convalescent COVID-19.

In this sample, this clone turned up a few times. The V call is TRBV28, the J call TRBJ1-3; D gene uncertain. V was cut by 9 bases and J by 0 bases, with 15 bases left in between. CDR1 MDHEN and CDR2 SYDVKM come from the germline V gene. The length of the CDR3 is 15 residues. The CDR3 is CASLDWGTSGNTIYF. DNA of the CDR3: TGTGCCAGTTTGGACTGGGGAACCTCTGGAAACACCATATATTTT.

The chain uses TRBV6-6 and TRBJ2-7; D call uncertain. The CDR3 is 13 residues long. Per germline, CDR1 MNHNY and CDR2 SVGAGI (reference sequence). V lost 2 bases and J 6 bases, leaving 11 bases between the germline ends. CDR3 region: CASSYGQTSEQYF. CDR3 in DNA: TGTGCCAGCAGTTACGGGCAGACGTCCGAGCAGTACTTC.

Only one count was recorded for this clone. The chain has TRBV7-9 and TRBJ2-1, with a weak D call TRBD2 (7 bases). CDR1 and CDR2 from the germline V gene are SEHNR and FQNEAQ (reference sequence). V lost 1 base and J lost 4, with 11 bases in between. This CDR3 spans 15 amino acids. The CDR3 loop reads CASSLEGGPYNEQFF. In DNA form, the CDR3 reads TGTGCCAGCAGCTTAGAGGGGGGGCCTTACAATGAGCAGTTCTTC.

The chain is built from TRBV4-1 and TRBJ1-4; D is unresolved. Germline V CDR1 and CDR2: MGHRA, YSYEKL. This CDR3 contains 16 residues. Trimming took 4 bases from V and 3 from J, leaving 15 bases between them. The CDR3 nucleotides read TGCGCCAGCAGCCCCCCCTCGAGCAGGTCTAATGAAAAACTGTTTTTT. Amino acid sequence: CASSPPSSRSNEKLFF.

The sample holds a few counts of this clone. The chain couples TRBV6-2 or TRBV6-3 to TRBJ2-5, with 11 positions matching TRBD2. V dropped 4 bases and J dropped 2; count of bases not matched to a gene: 12. CDR1 is MNHEY, CDR2 SVGEGT, per germline. This CDR3 contains 18 residues. This chain's CDR3 is CASSLYSGGARRQETQYF. The CDR3 bases are TGTGCCAGCAGTTTATATAGCGGGGGGGCACGAAGGCAAGAGACCCAGTACTTC.

In this sample, this clone turned up once. The chain employs TRBV7-2 and TRBJ1-1, with D hard to call. This CDR3 contains 18 residues. Trimming pared 0 bases from V and 4 bases from J, leaving 21 bases between. In germline, CDR1 is SGHTA, CDR2 FQGNSA. Written as DNA, the CDR3 is TGTGCCAGCAGCTTAGCGCGAGGCACGGCCCCCAGTGTCACTGAAGCTTTCTTT. Translating it yields CASSLARGTAPSVTEAFF.

The rearrangement links TRBV5-1 to TRBJ1-1; 8 nucleotides align to TRBD1. The CDR3 spans 14 residues. Trimming cost V 3 bases and J 4 bases; bases outside gene matches: 5. CDR1 and CDR2 (germline): SGHRS, YFSETQ. CDR3 in DNA: TGCGCCAGCAGCTCCGGACAGGGCGGCACTGAAGCTTTCTTT. It encodes CASSSGQGGTEAFF.

The chain is built from TRBV2 and TRBJ1-5; TRBD1 might be the D (6 bases). This CDR3 spans 14 amino acids. CDR1 is SNHLY and CDR2 is FYNNEI in the germline V gene. The V and J ends lost 5 bases and 0 bases respectively, with 8 bases between them. The CDR3 DNA sequence: TGTGCCAGCAGTTACAGGGTTAGCAATCAGCCCCAGCATTTT. Amino acid sequence: CASSYRVSNQPQHF.

In this sample, this clone turned up a few times. The chain combines TRBV7-2 with TRBJ2-2, with TRBD1 as a possible D gene (5 bases). The CDR3 has 15 amino acids. Deletions cut 5 bases from V and 0 bases from J, with 10 bases between. Germline values: CDR1 SGHTA, CDR2 FQGNSA. CDR3 in amino acids: CASSQGGANTGELFF. Here the CDR3 DNA reads TGTGCCAGCAGCCAGGGTGGGGCGAACACCGGGGAGCTGTTTTTT.

The V call is TRBV19, the J call TRBJ1-5, with D perhaps matching TRBD1 (5 bases). Germline lookup yields CDR1 LNHDA and CDR2 SQIVND (reference sequence). The CDR3 has 14 amino acids. Trimming removed 4 bases from V and 7 bases from J, with 14 bases in between. As DNA, the CDR3 is TGTGCCAGTAGTACTGCGGGGGGATGGCAGCCCCAGCATTTT. Protein product: CASSTAGGWQPQHF.

CDR3 in amino acids: CASSLPGVSNQPQHF. The CDR3 bases are TGTGCCAGCAGTTTACCAGGGGTTAGCAATCAGCCCCAGCATTTT. This sequence joins TRBV28 and TRBJ1-5; tentatively, D is TRBD1 (6 bases). The CDR3 contains 15 residues. Trimming took off 2 bases at V and 0 bases at J, with 8 bases between the two ends. Germline CDR1 MDHEN, CDR2 SYDVKM.

The chain links TRBV28 to TRBJ1-3; a weak D match, TRBD1 (5 bases). CDR1 and CDR2 (germline): MDHEN, SYDVKM. The V end was cut by 7 bases, the J end by 0 bases, with 13 bases between. The CDR3 runs 15 residues. CDR3 amino acids: CASTAGGGSGNTIYF. CDR3 DNA: TGTGCCAGCACCGCCGGGGGGGGCTCTGGAAACACCATATATTTT.

The chain employs TRBV12-1 and TRBJ1-5; TRBD1 is the table's D call, not checked against the DNA. TRBV12-1 is a pseudogene. The CDR3 has 14 residues. CDR3 nucleotides: TGTGCCAGCAGCTCCCCTCAGGGTCCACAGCCCCAGCATTTT. Its translation: CASSSPQGPQPQHF.

J is TRBJ1-2 and V is TRBV6-5; possibly TRBD1 for D (6 bases). The CDR3 extends over 12 amino acids. V dropped 6 bases and J dropped 8 bases, with 13 bases sitting between them. CDR1 and CDR2 (germline): MNHEY, SVGAGI. The CDR3 reads CASSQGIRGYTF. For the CDR3, the DNA is TGTGCCAGCAGCCAGGGGATCCGAGGCTACACCTTC.

The chain combines TRBV19 with TRBJ2-3; 10 bases match TRBD1. Germline V gene lookup returns CDR1 LNHDA and CDR2 SQIVND (reference sequence). The CDR3 sequence is 17 residues long. V trimming: 4 bases; J trimming: 2 bases; junction bases outside the gene matches: 9. Here the CDR3 reads CASSRGQGTGVTDTQYF. The CDR3 coding sequence is TGTGCCAGTAGTAGGGGTCAGGGGACAGGGGTCACAGATACGCAGTATTTT. Full variable domain (outside the CDR3, taken from reference TRBV19 and TRBJ2-3): DGGITQSPKYLFRKEGQNVTLSCEQNLNHDAMYWYRQDPGQGLRLIYYSQIVNDFQKGDIAEGYSVSREKKESFPLTVTSAQKNPTAFYLCASSRGQGTGVTDTQYFGPGTRLTVL.

V is TRBV11-2 and J is TRBJ1-3; weak D call: TRBD1 (6 bases). V was cut by 5 bases and J by 0 bases, with 14 bases left in between. The length of the CDR3 is 16 residues. The germline gives CDR1 SGHAT, CDR2 FQNNGV. DNA for the CDR3: TGTGCCAGCAGCCCACAGACAGGACTCTCTGGAAACACCATATATTTT. It specifies CASSPQTGLSGNTIYF.

This chain links TRBV7-2 with TRBJ2-7; tentative D call: TRBD1 (6 bases). Trimming removed 6 bases from V and 2 bases from J, with 14 bases in between. The CDR3 runs to 14 residues. Germline-derived CDR1 and CDR2 are SGHTA and FQGNSA. The CDR3 spells CASRDTRGPYEQYF. DNA for the CDR3: TGTGCCAGCAGGGATACCAGGGGCCCCTACGAGCAGTACTTC.

The chain joins TRBV28 to TRBJ1-2; 10 bases agree with TRBD1. Per the germline V gene, CDR1 is MDHEN and CDR2 is SYDVKM. With V trimmed by 3 bases and J by 8 bases, 6 bases remained unmatched. The CDR3 extends over 14 amino acids. CDR3 DNA: TGTGCCAGCAGTTTCCCCGGGACAGGGGTAGGCTACACCTTC. Translated, it gives CASSFPGTGVGYTF.